The 17 T cell receptor beta chains reported below all come from one sample, sequenced in a study of cytomegalovirus exposure and HLA in healthy donors. Sequenced by immunoSEQ multiplex PCR; TCRdb stores in-frame clones only, minus some. The table has 98,000 or so clones, approximately 94% seen once. Input material: PBMCs. All receptors derive from a woman between 18 and 29 years old in good health and CMV-seronegative.

V is TRBV9 and J is TRBJ1-6; D might be TRBD1 (6 bases). The CDR3 spans 15 residues. Trimming took off 5 bases at V and 5 bases at J, with 14 bases between the two ends. Germline assignment: CDR1 SGDLS and CDR2 YYNGEE. CDR3 sequence reads: CASRSGTLDNSPLHF. CDR3 sequence (DNA): TGTGCCAGCAGGTCCGGGACACTAGATAATTCACCCCTCCACTTT. The full variable domain, with the rest looked up from reference TRBV9 and TRBJ1-6, is DSGVTQTPKHLITATGQRVTLRCSPRSGDLSVYWYQQSLDQGLQFLIQYYNGEERAKGNILERFSAQQFPDLHSELNLSSLELGDSALYFCASRSGTLDNSPLHFGNGTRLTVT.

Comments on this clone: Other DNA sequences within the sample encode an identical CDR3. This chain joins TRBV5-1 and TRBJ2-7; D might be TRBD1 (6 bases). Germline lookup yields CDR1 SGHRS and CDR2 YFSETQ. With 4 bases removed from V and 2 bases from J, the gap between germline ends came to 16 bases. This CDR3 comprises 15 residues. CDR3 DNA sequence: TGCGCCAGCAGCCCAAGGCAGGGGACGGCCTACGAGCAGTACTTC. It codes for CASSPRQGTAYEQYF.

The chain is built from TRBV28 and TRBJ2-7, with 7 bases aligning to TRBD1. The germline V gene encodes CDR1 MDHEN and CDR2 SYDVKM. The CDR3 covers 14 residues. The V segment lost 4 bases and the J segment 4 bases; nucleotides outside the gene matches: 7. CDR3: CASSSHRGRYEQYF. DNA for the CDR3: TGTGCCAGCAGTTCCCACAGGGGAAGGTACGAGCAGTACTTC.

The rearrangement uses TRBV27 and TRBJ1-1, with D perhaps TRBD1 (6 bases). In germline, CDR1 is MNHEY, CDR2 SMNVEV (reference sequence). V lost 6 bases and J 5 bases, leaving 19 bases between the germline ends. The CDR3 contains 15 residues. In DNA form, the CDR3 reads TGTGCCAGCAGGCCCTCTGGAAGGGGGAGAACTGAAGCTTTCTTT. Encoded protein: CASRPSGRGRTEAFF.

Only one count was recorded for this clone. The chain employs TRBV6-6 and TRBJ2-1, with 14 nucleotides matching TRBD2. Germline V gives CDR1 MNHNY, CDR2 SVGAGI (reference sequence). Trimming took 6 bases from V and 8 from J; bases not matched to a gene: 6. This CDR3 contains 15 residues. CDR3 bases: TGTGCCAGCAGCAGACTAGCGGGGGGGCCCCATGAGCAGTTCTTC. Its translation: CASSRLAGGPHEQFF.

The CDR3 here is CASSFPGLQAYEQYF. CDR3 nucleotides: TGTGCCAGCAGTTTCCCGGGATTACAAGCCTACGAGCAGTACTTC. The chain has TRBV28 and TRBJ2-7, with D maybe TRBD2 (5 bases). Trimming left V 3 bases short and J 2 bases short, with 14 bases between. CDR1 MDHEN and CDR2 SYDVKM come from the germline V gene. The CDR3 consists of 15 residues. The full variable domain, with the rest looked up from reference TRBV28 and TRBJ2-7, is DVKVTQSSRYLVKRTGEKVFLECVQDMDHENMFWYRQDPGLGLRLIYFSYDVKMKEKGDIPEGYSVSREKKERFSLILESASTNQTSMYLCASSFPGLQAYEQYFGPGTRLTVT.

The gene calls are TRBV5-1 and TRBJ1-6, with D possibly TRBD1 on 5 matching bases. The length of the CDR3 is 16 residues. Looked up from germline, CDR1 is SGHRS and CDR2 is YFSETQ. V lost 1 base, J lost 1 base, and 9 bases lay in between. Here the CDR3 DNA reads TGCGCCAGCAGCTTGAGGGGTAGGTCCTATAATTCACCCCTCCACTTT. Translated: CASSLRGRSYNSPLHF.

The chain recombines TRBV5-6 with TRBJ1-2; TRBD1 might be the D (6 bases). V gave up 0 bases and J gave up 5 bases, with 14 bases separating them. This CDR3 region has 15 residues. Germline assignment: CDR1 SGHDT and CDR2 YYEEEE. The CDR3 protein is CASSLARTVGYGYTF. The CDR3 region has the DNA TGTGCCAGCAGCTTGGCCCGGACAGTCGGATATGGCTACACCTTC.

This rearrangement joins TRBV19 to TRBJ2-7; 7 nucleotides agree with TRBD1. From germline, CDR1 is LNHDA and CDR2 SQIVND (reference sequence). The ends lost 5 bases at V and 2 bases at J; junction bases unmatched: 9. This CDR3 region has 15 residues. CDR3 in amino acids: CASSSGGQGAYEQYF. The CDR3 DNA sequence: TGTGCCAGTAGTTCGGGCGGGCAGGGGGCCTACGAGCAGTACTTC.

The genes are TRBV6-5 and TRBJ1-2; possible D gene TRBD1, 6 bases. The CDR3 runs to 15 residues. The germline gives CDR1 MNHEY, CDR2 SVGAGI. The V end lost 1 base, the J end lost 7 bases, and 16 bases lay between the germline ends. The CDR3 nucleotides are TGTGCCAGCAGTTACTTTACTCGGGGGGCACCTGGCTACACCTTC. The encoded protein is CASSYFTRGAPGYTF.

The J gene is TRBJ2-1, the V gene TRBV9; D gene unclear. The V end lost 0 bases, the J end lost 9 bases, and 10 bases lay between the germline ends. The CDR3 spans 13 residues. The germline V gene encodes CDR1 SGDLS and CDR2 YYNGEE. CDR3 amino acids: CASSVVSGGEQFF. The CDR3 nucleotides read TGTGCCAGCAGCGTAGTTTCCGGCGGTGAGCAGTTCTTC.

The V call is TRBV18, the J call TRBJ1-1, with a weak D call TRBD1 (5 bases). The CDR3 contains 14 residues. Germline V lookup: CDR1 KGHSH, CDR2 LQKENI. With 1 base removed from V and 5 bases from J, the gap between germline ends came to 11 bases. The CDR3 bases are TGTGCCAGCTCACCACTAAGGGGCAGTACTGAAGCTTTCTTT. Translation gives CASSPLRGSTEAFF.

CDR3 protein: CASSLVQGRGSPLHF. The CDR3 coding sequence is TGCGCCAGCAGCTTAGTCCAGGGTCGTGGTTCACCCCTCCACTTT. The chain employs TRBV5-1 and TRBJ1-6, with D tentatively TRBD1 (5 bases). V was cut by 2 bases and J by 9 bases, with 15 bases left in between. Per germline, CDR1 SGHRS and CDR2 YFSETQ. There are 15 residues in the CDR3.

The gene calls are TRBV7-2 and TRBJ2-3; 10 bases fit TRBD2. The CDR3 loop spans 15 amino acids. Germline V gene data show CDR1 as SGHTA and CDR2 as FQGNSA. The trim removed 1 base at V and 4 bases at J, leaving 2 bases unmatched. CDR3 in amino acids: CASSLGGLAADTQYF. The CDR3 nucleotides are TGTGCCAGCAGCTTAGGAGGACTAGCGGCAGATACGCAGTATTTT.

This CDR3 is CASSFIPTSYEQYF. CDR3 nucleotide sequence: TGTGCCAGCAGCTTTATACCTACGTCCTACGAGCAGTACTTC. The V call is TRBV11-2, the J call TRBJ2-7; unclear D gene. This CDR3 region has 14 residues. Germline CDR1 is SGHAT and CDR2 is FQNNGV. Trimming removed 3 bases from V and 1 base from J, with 10 bases in between.

This sequence joins TRBV28 and TRBJ1-2, with 9 bases identical to TRBD1. Unmatched junction bases numbered 8, after V lost 8 bases and J lost 7 bases. Looked up from germline, CDR1 is MDHEN and CDR2 is SYDVKM. The CDR3 is 13 amino acids. The CDR3 region is CASGDRVFFGYTF. In nucleotides, the CDR3 is TGTGCCAGCGGGGACAGGGTTTTCTTTGGCTACACCTTC.

The CDR3 DNA reads as TGTGCCAGCAGTGTAAATCAGGGAATCCGCTACACCTTC. It yields the protein CASSVNQGIRYTF. The V gene is TRBV25-1, the J gene TRBJ1-2, with a possible D match to TRBD1 (5 bases). V was cut by 4 bases and J by 9 bases, with 15 bases left in between. From germline, CDR1 is MGHDK and CDR2 SYGVNS. The CDR3 extends over 13 amino acids.